A single sample gave rise to the 31 T cell receptor beta chains below, sequenced in a study of T cells in Graves' hyperthyroidism and ophthalmopathy. Researchers amplified the TCR beta CDR3 regions from RNA transcripts. When the TCR CDR3 underwent first-round RT-PCR, the HTBI primer set was used. A single record per CDR3 protein comes from TCRdb applying MiXCR to the multiplex PCR reads. The table shows 600,000 to 750,000 distinct CDR3 sequences, with around 16% occurring only once. The sequencing sample was made of blood. Source of these receptors: a man in his fifties or sixties with Graves' hyperthyroidism.

This clonotype was picked up many times. The V call is TRBV7-2, the J call TRBJ2-1; maybe TRBD1 (6 bases). The CDR3 totals 14 residues. Germline-derived CDR1 and CDR2 are SGHTA and FQGNSA. The V and J ends lost 5 bases and 4 bases respectively, with 12 bases between them. DNA for the CDR3: TGTGCCAGCAGCCCCGGAAGGGGGTACAATGAGCAGTTCTTC. Translation: CASSPGRGYNEQFF.

This clonotype was counted many times. The chain has TRBV11-1 and TRBJ2-3, with 8 bases matching TRBD1. Trimming at V came to 5 bases and at J to 2 bases, leaving 3 bases not matched to a gene. This CDR3 is built from 14 residues. Looked up from germline, CDR1 is SGHAT and CDR2 is FQDESV (reference sequence). CDR3 nucleotide sequence: TGTGCCAGCAGCCGACAGGGGCCCACAGATACGCAGTATTTT. Its translation is CASSRQGPTDTQYF.

In its sample, this clonotype was seen many times. V and J are TRBV14 and TRBJ2-1, with D possibly matching TRBD2 (5 bases). Germline values: CDR1 SGHDN, CDR2 FVKESK. V lost 5 bases to trimming and J lost 9 bases, with 8 bases between them. CDR3 length equals 11 residues. This chain's CDR3 is CASSFSAEQFF. DNA for the CDR3: TGTGCCAGCAGCTTTAGCGCTGAGCAGTTCTTC.

This clonotype was picked up many times. J is TRBJ2-1 and V is TRBV5-5; 11 positions match TRBD1. CDR1 SGHKS and CDR2 YYEKEE come from the germline V gene (reference sequence). V was pared by 2 bases and J by 3 bases, with 7 bases of the junction left unmatched. The CDR3 length is 17 residues. For the CDR3, the DNA is TGTGCCAGCAGCTTCGAGTCCGGGACAGGGGGCTACAATGAGCAGTTCTTC. Protein sequence: CASSFESGTGGYNEQFF.

The CDR3 here is CASSSASTSTQYF. The CDR3 region has the DNA TGTGCCAGCAGCTCCGCCTCGACTTCGACGCAGTATTTT. The V and J genes are TRBV7-3 and TRBJ2-3; D is undetermined. Trimming cost V 4 bases and J 9 bases, with 14 bases left between them. Germline-derived CDR1 and CDR2 are SGHTA and FQGTGA. The CDR3 has 13 amino acids. Full variable domain (missing parts from reference TRBV7-3 and TRBJ2-3): GAGVSQTPSNKVTEKGKYVELRCDPISGHTALYWYRQSLGQGPEFLIYFQGTGAADDSGLPNDRFFAVRPEGSVSTLKIQRTERGDSAVYLCASSSASTSTQYFGPGTRLTVL.

Many counts were recorded for this clonotype. This chain uses TRBV12-3 or TRBV12-4 with TRBJ1-2; no clear D gene. V was trimmed by 4 bases and J by 8 bases, leaving 11 bases between them. The CDR3 extends over 12 amino acids. CDR3 in amino acids: CASSWAIEGYTF. DNA of the CDR3: TGTGCCAGCAGTTGGGCTATCGAGGGCTACACCTTC.

The rearrangement uses TRBV5-1 and TRBJ2-7; D is undetermined. Trimming pared 4 bases from V and 2 bases from J, leaving 13 bases between. The germline V gene has CDR1 SGHRS and CDR2 YFSETQ. The CDR3 is 14 residues long. The CDR3 region is CASSRQTATYEQYF. The CDR3, as DNA: TGCGCCAGCAGCCGACAAACCGCAACCTACGAGCAGTACTTC.

In this sample, this clonotype turned up many times. CDR3 residues: CASSLRGPAFF. The CDR3 bases are TGTGCCAGCAGTTTAAGGGGCCCAGCTTTCTTT. V gene TRBV28 combines with J gene TRBJ1-1, with D possibly being TRBD1 (5 bases). The germline V gene encodes CDR1 MDHEN and CDR2 SYDVKM. The V and J ends lost 2 bases and 10 bases respectively, with 8 bases between them. The CDR3 runs to 11 residues.

This clonotype was counted at least ten times. CDR3 nucleotide sequence: TGTGCCAGCGATGAGAACAGCAACACCGGGGAGCTGTTTTTT. Its protein is CASDENSNTGELFF. The chain is built from TRBV2 and TRBJ2-2; D gene unclear. Trimming took 8 bases from V and 2 from J, leaving 12 bases between them. Germline V gene lookup returns CDR1 SNHLY and CDR2 FYNNEI. This CDR3 comprises 14 residues.

The table lists this clonotype with many counts. The CDR3 loop is CATGSDRGYEQYF. The CDR3 DNA sequence: TGTGCCACCGGCTCGGACAGGGGCTACGAGCAGTACTTC. The chain joins TRBV24-1 to TRBJ2-7, with 9 bases aligning to TRBD1. After removal of 9 bases from V and 3 bases from J, the junction contained 5 bases not matched to a gene. Germline assignment: CDR1 KGHDR and CDR2 SFDVKD. The CDR3 consists of 13 residues.

This clonotype appeared many times. Written as DNA, the CDR3 is TGTGCCAGCAGATATAGGACAGGGGTACAAGAGACCCAGTACTTC. It encodes CASRYRTGVQETQYF. The chain recombines TRBV2 with TRBJ2-5, with TRBD1 identical over 9 bases. CDR1 is SNHLY and CDR2 is FYNNEI in the germline V gene. The V and J ends lost 6 bases and 2 bases, in that order; junction bases with no gene match: 7. This CDR3 comprises 15 residues.

V and J are TRBV18 and TRBJ1-3; D ambiguous. This CDR3 is 16 amino acids long. Trimming took 2 bases from V and 0 from J, leaving 11 bases between them. Germline values: CDR1 KGHSH, CDR2 LQKENI. This CDR3 is CASSPNPADSGNTIYF. CDR3 nucleotides: TGTGCCAGCTCACCAAATCCAGCAGACTCTGGAAACACCATATATTTT.

This clonotype has a handful of counts. The V and J genes are TRBV10-3 and TRBJ2-1; TRBD2 agrees at 15 bases. The CDR3 is 18 residues long. The V and J ends lost 4 bases and 2 bases, in that order; junction bases with no gene match: 6. The germline V gene has CDR1 ENHRY and CDR2 SYGVKD. The chain's CDR3 is CAISGGLAGGRTYNEQFF. DNA for the CDR3: TGTGCCATCAGTGGCGGACTAGCGGGAGGGCGCACCTACAATGAGCAGTTCTTC.

This clonotype was counted at least ten times. The gene calls are TRBV20-1 and TRBJ1-6; possible D gene TRBD1, 5 bases. The CDR3 contains 14 residues. Trimming stripped 5 bases from V and 8 bases from J, with 16 bases between. The germline V gene has CDR1 DFQATT and CDR2 SNEGSKA (reference sequence). Here the CDR3 DNA reads TGCAGTGCTCGGGGCGGACCCTGGGATTCACCCCTCCACTTT. As protein: CSARGGPWDSPLHF.

This clonotype was seen repeatedly, ten times or more. This chain uses TRBV20-1 with TRBJ2-7; TRBD2 matches at 11 bases. J gave up 5 bases and V 3 bases, and 3 bases lay outside the gene matches. CDR3 length: 13 amino acids. In germline, CDR1 is DFQATT, CDR2 SNEGSKA (reference sequence). The CDR3 region has the DNA TGCAGTGCTAGCACTAGCGGGAGTAACGAGCAGTACTTC. It is translated as CSASTSGSNEQYF.

The table lists this clonotype with a few counts. V usage is TRBV28 and J usage is TRBJ1-5; the match to TRBD1 covers 8 bases. After removal of 5 bases from V and 9 bases from J, the junction contained 9 bases not matched to a gene. Looked up from germline, CDR1 is MDHEN and CDR2 is SYDVKM. The CDR3 runs to 14 residues. The CDR3 nucleotides read TGTGCCAGCAGTCCGACAGGGGCGCAATTGCCCCAGCATTTT. Translation gives CASSPTGAQLPQHF.

This clonotype was picked up many times. V and J are TRBV25-1 and TRBJ1-6; unclear D gene. CDR1 MGHDK and CDR2 SYGVNS come from the germline V gene. V was trimmed by 6 bases and J by 7 bases, leaving 7 bases between them. The CDR3 sequence is 12 residues long. The CDR3 region is CASRGPNSPLHF. CDR3 coding DNA: TGTGCCAGCAGAGGTCCCAATTCACCCCTCCACTTT.

This clonotype was seen ten or more times. The J gene is TRBJ2-1, the V gene TRBV15; TRBD2 is a possible D gene (7 bases). The CDR3 runs to 21 residues. Per the germline V gene, CDR1 is LNHNV and CDR2 is YYDKDF (reference sequence). The V end was cut by 0 bases, the J end by 4 bases, with 28 bases between. The CDR3 bases are TGTGCCACCAGCAGAGATGAGTGGGCTCAGGGAAACGGGGGGCCATACAATGAGCAGTTCTTC. This encodes CATSRDEWAQGNGGPYNEQFF.

A few counts support this clonotype. This chain uses TRBV28 with TRBJ2-1; the D gene could be TRBD1 or TRBD2 (5 bases each). Germline V gene data show CDR1 as MDHEN and CDR2 as SYDVKM. The ends were cut back, 8 bases at V and 4 bases at J, with 18 bases in the middle. The CDR3 extends over 15 amino acids. The chain's CDR3 is CASSPLGPQYNEQFF. As DNA, the CDR3 is TGTGCCAGCTCCCCCCTGGGACCCCAATACAATGAGCAGTTCTTC.

In its sample, this clonotype was seen many times. The V gene is TRBV6-1, the J gene TRBJ1-5, with D uncertain. Germline V lookup: CDR1 MNHNS, CDR2 SASEGT. V was clipped by 2 bases and J by 6 bases, with 14 bases between them. The CDR3 is 15 residues long. Here the CDR3 DNA reads TGTGCCAGCAGTGAACTGTGGGGAGCGGTTCAGCCCCAGCATTTT. Protein product: CASSELWGAVQPQHF.

This clonotype has only one observation. The chain recombines TRBV20-1 with TRBJ2-2, with a tentative D call TRBD1 (6 bases). V lost 2 bases, J lost 1 base, and 8 bases lay in between. This CDR3 is 14 amino acids long. Germline V gene sequence: CDR1 DFQATT, CDR2 SNEGSKA (reference sequence). CDR3: CSARKQGNTGELFF. The CDR3 region has the DNA TGCAGTGCTAGAAAACAGGGGAACACCGGGGAGCTGTTTTTT.

This clonotype was seen a handful of times. The V call is TRBV6-1, the J call TRBJ1-2; 9 nucleotides match TRBD1. Trimming removed 6 bases from V and 0 bases from J; junction bases left unmatched: 5. Germline V lookup: CDR1 MNHNS, CDR2 SASEGT. The CDR3 contains 15 residues. CDR3 amino acids: CASRGTGSANYGYTF. The CDR3 bases are TGTGCCAGCAGGGGGACAGGGTCGGCTAACTATGGCTACACCTTC.

In this sample, this clonotype turned up a few times. This sequence joins TRBV27 and TRBJ2-7; TRBD2 aligns across 11 bases. The germline V gene has CDR1 MNHEY and CDR2 SMNVEV (reference sequence). Trimming took 6 bases from V and 5 from J; bases not matched to a gene: 6. This CDR3 is 14 amino acids long. The CDR3 reads CASRGLADTHEQYF. As DNA, the CDR3 is TGTGCCAGCAGGGGACTAGCGGATACCCACGAGCAGTACTTC.

In this sample, this clonotype turned up many times. CDR3 loop: CASSFGVTYEQYF. CDR3 in DNA: TGTGCCAGCAGTTTCGGGGTCACCTACGAGCAGTACTTC. The chain combines TRBV27 with TRBJ2-7; a possible D gene is TRBD2 (5 bases). The V gene's germline CDR1 is MNHEY and CDR2 SMNVEV (reference sequence). V was shortened by 3 bases and J by 2 bases, with 8 bases between the two germline ends. This CDR3 is built from 13 residues.

Many counts were recorded for this clonotype. The genes are TRBV5-1 and TRBJ2-7; weak D call: TRBD2 (5 bases). Germline loops: CDR1 SGHRS, CDR2 YFSETQ. The CDR3 consists of 15 residues. V was cut by 0 bases and J by 2 bases, with 12 bases left in between. The CDR3 DNA reads TGCGCCAGCAGCTTGGGGGGAGCCTCTACCTACGAGCAGTACTTC. It translates to CASSLGGASTYEQYF. The full variable domain, rest sourced from reference TRBV5-1 and TRBJ2-7, is KAGVTQTPRYLIKTRGQQVTLSCSPISGHRSVSWYQQTPGQGLQFLFEYFSETQRNKGNFPGRFSGRQFSNSRSEMNVSTLELGDSALYLCASSLGGASTYEQYFGPGTRLTVT.

This clonotype has a count of ten or more. V gene TRBV11-3 combines with J gene TRBJ2-3, with D tentatively TRBD1 (6 bases). Germline CDR1 reads SGHNT; CDR2 reads YENEEA. Trimming stripped 5 bases from V and 7 bases from J, with 16 bases between. The CDR3 covers 14 residues. In DNA form, the CDR3 reads TGTGCCAGCAGCCCCCACACAGGGTCCTATACGCAGTATTTT. It yields the protein CASSPHTGSYTQYF.

The sample holds many counts of this clonotype. V usage is TRBV12-3 or TRBV12-4 and J usage is TRBJ2-1, with 7 nucleotides matching TRBD2. The CDR3 is 13 residues long. J was trimmed by 8 bases and V by 6 bases; bases with no gene match: 7. The CDR3 protein is CASSRDYAYEQFF. The CDR3 coding sequence is TGTGCCAGCAGCCGGGACTATGCATATGAGCAGTTCTTC.

The chain joins TRBV7-9 to TRBJ2-3; 11 nucleotides agree with TRBD2. The J segment lost 3 bases and the V segment lost 4 bases, leaving 6 bases of the junction unmatched. This CDR3 has 16 residues. Per germline, CDR1 SEHNR and CDR2 FQNEAQ (reference sequence). In DNA, the CDR3 is TGTGCCAGCAGCTACTCCGGGACTAGCGGAACAGATACGCAGTATTTT. This translates into CASSYSGTSGTDTQYF. Variable domain in full (rest from reference TRBV7-9 and TRBJ2-3): DTGVSQNPRHKITKRGQNVTFRCDPISEHNRLYWYRQTLGQGPEFLTYFQNEAQLEKSRLLSDRFSAERPKGSFSTLEIQRTEQGDSAMYLCASSYSGTSGTDTQYFGPGTRLTVL.

This chain links TRBV6-2 or TRBV6-3 with TRBJ1-2; 7 bases match TRBD1. Germline CDR1 MNHEY, CDR2 SVGEGT. The J segment lost 4 bases and the V segment lost 6 bases, leaving 11 bases of the junction unmatched. There are 15 residues in the CDR3. The CDR3 DNA follows: TGTGCCAGCAGCCCCCCGGCCTCAGGGGGCTATGGCTACACCTTC. The encoded protein is CASSPPASGGYGYTF.

This clonotype was seen many times. V and J are TRBV20-1 and TRBJ1-2; 7 bases line up with TRBD1. This CDR3 has 12 residues. Germline V gene data show CDR1 as DFQATT and CDR2 as SNEGSKA (reference sequence). J gave up 4 bases and V 4 bases, and 3 bases lay outside the gene matches. CDR3 in amino acids: CSAKHRGYGYTF. In DNA, the CDR3 is TGCAGTGCTAAGCACAGGGGCTATGGCTACACCTTC.

This clonotype was detected a few times. This rearrangement joins TRBV19 to TRBJ1-1; unclear D gene. V gave up 2 bases and J gave up 8 bases, with 15 bases separating them. The V gene's germline CDR1 is LNHDA and CDR2 SQIVND (reference sequence). CDR3 length: 14 residues. CDR3 sequence (DNA): TGTGCCAGTAGTATAAATGGGCAATCGCTCGAAGCTTTCTTT. It encodes CASSINGQSLEAFF.